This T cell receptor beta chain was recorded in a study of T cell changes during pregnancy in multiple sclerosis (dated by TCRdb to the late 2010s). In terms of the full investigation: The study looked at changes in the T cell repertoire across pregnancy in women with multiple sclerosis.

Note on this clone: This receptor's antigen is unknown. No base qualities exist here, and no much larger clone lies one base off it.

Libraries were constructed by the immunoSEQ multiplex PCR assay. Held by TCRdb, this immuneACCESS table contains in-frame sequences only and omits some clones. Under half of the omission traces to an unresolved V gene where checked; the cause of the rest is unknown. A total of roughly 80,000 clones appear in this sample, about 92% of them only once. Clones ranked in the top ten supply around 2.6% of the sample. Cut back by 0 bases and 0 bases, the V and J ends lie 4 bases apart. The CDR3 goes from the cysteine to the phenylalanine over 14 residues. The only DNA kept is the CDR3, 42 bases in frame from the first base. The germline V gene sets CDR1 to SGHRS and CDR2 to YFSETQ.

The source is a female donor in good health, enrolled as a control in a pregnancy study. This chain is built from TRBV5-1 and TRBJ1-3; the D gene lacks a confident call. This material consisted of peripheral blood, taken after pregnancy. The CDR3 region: CASSLGGSGNTIYF. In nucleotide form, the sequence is TGCGCCAGCAGCTTGGGAGGCTCTGGAAACACCATATATTTT. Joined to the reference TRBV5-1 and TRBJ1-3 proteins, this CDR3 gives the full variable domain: KAGVTQTPRYLIKTRGQQVTLSCSPISGHRSVSWYQQTPGQGLQFLFEYFSETQRNKGNFPGRFSGRQFSNSRSEMNVSTLELGDSALYLCASSLGGSGNTIYFGEGSWLTVV.